This T cell receptor (beta chain) derives from a study of blood T cell repertoires in COVID-19. V shed 2 bases, J shed 1 base, and the junction held 5 bases outside the gene matches. The V gene's germline CDR1 is LNHNV and CDR2 YYDKDF (reference sequence). CDR3 length: 16 amino acids. Authors' methods: Estimation of nucleated cell counts was performed using reference gene primer amplification. Assay: immunoSEQ multiplex PCR; the TCRdb copy retains only in-frame clones and omits some. For V, J and clone size, that table is used; D and trimming come from the DNA. The sample lists a few hundred thousand clones; approximately 91% were seen once.

The chain uses TRBV15 and TRBJ1-1; 9 nucleotides align to TRBD1. This sequence was found in a woman between 55 and 75 years old with acute or convalescent COVID-19. Input material: peripheral blood. The CDR3 DNA is TGTGCCACCAGCAGACTGGACAGGGGCGGGAACACTGAAGCTTTCTTT. Residues: CATSRLDRGGNTEAFF.